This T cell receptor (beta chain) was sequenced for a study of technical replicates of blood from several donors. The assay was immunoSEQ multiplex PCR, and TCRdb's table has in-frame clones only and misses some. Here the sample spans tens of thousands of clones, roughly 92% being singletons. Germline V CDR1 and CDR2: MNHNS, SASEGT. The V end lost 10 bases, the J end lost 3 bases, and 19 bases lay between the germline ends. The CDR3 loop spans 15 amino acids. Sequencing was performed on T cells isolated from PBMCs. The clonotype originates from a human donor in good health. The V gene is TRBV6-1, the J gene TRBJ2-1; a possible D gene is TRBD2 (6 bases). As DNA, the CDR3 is TGTGCCATCAAGGGCGGGACCCACATCTACAATGAGCAGTTCTTC. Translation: CAIKGGTHIYNEQFF.